This is a list of T cell receptor beta chains from one sample in a study of blood T cells in healthy people across ages. TCRdb passed the 5' RACE reads through MiXCR, listing each CDR3 protein once. The profile shows about 1.1 million distinct CDR3 sequences, 35% to 45% of them singletons. The sequencing input was blood. The receptors were gathered from a man between 18 and 35 years old in good health. Each CDR3 is given with its conserved first and last residue. D genes are given only for firm matches. The listing skips clone size in some rows; elsewhere it reads once, few, many or a size class.

V,J,size,length,D,CDR3,DNA
TRBV11-3,TRBJ2-1,-,13,-,CASSLDLNYEQFF,TGTGCCAGCAGCTTAGATCTGAACTACGAGCAGTTCTTC
TRBV24-1,TRBJ2-5,few,13,-,CATSDGPQETQYF,TGTGCCACCAGTGATGGGCCTCAAGAGACCCAGTACTTC
TRBV11-2,TRBJ1-4,-,16,-,CASSLGRWVIGEKLFF,TGTGCCAGCAGCTTAGGACGGTGGGTTATTGGTGAAAAACTGTTTTTT
TRBV10-3,TRBJ2-1,few,13,TRBD1,CAIKGQVANEQFF,TGTGCCATCAAGGGACAGGTCGCCAATGAGCAGTTCTTC
TRBV10-3,TRBJ1-2,-,15,TRBD1,CAFSEITGGNYGYTF,TGTGCCTTCAGTGAGATCACAGGGGGGAACTATGGCTACACCTTC
TRBV15,TRBJ2-4,few,17,TRBD2,CATSRDLLAGVRNIQYF,TGTGCCACCAGCAGAGATCTGCTAGCGGGGGTCAGAAACATTCAGTACTTC
TRBV15,TRBJ1-4,few,14,-,CATSRDPGDEKLFF,TGTGCCACCAGCAGAGACCCAGGGGATGAAAAACTGTTTTTT
TRBV7-2,TRBJ1-2,few,14,-,CASSLGLDLYGYTF,TGTGCCAGCAGCTTAGGGTTAGACCTCTATGGCTACACCTTC
TRBV11-1,TRBJ2-3,few,18,TRBD1,CASSFSFRQGQVADTQYF,TGTGCCAGCAGCTTTTCGTTCCGACAGGGTCAGGTAGCAGATACGCAGTATTTT
TRBV30,TRBJ1-3,once,16,-,CAWSVTLWGRGNTIYF,TGTGCCTGGAGTGTAACTCTCTGGGGACGAGGAAACACCATATATTTT
TRBV6-2/TRBV6-3,TRBJ1-1,-,14,-,CASSYRTENTEVFF,TGTGCCAGCAGTTACCGGACCGAGAACACTGAAGTTTTCTTT
TRBV27,TRBJ2-2,-,15,TRBD2,CASRSSGGNTGELFF,TGTGCCAGCAGATCAAGCGGGGGGAACACCGGGGAGCTGTTTTTT
TRBV4-1,TRBJ1-6,-,19,TRBD1,CASSQDQLDRGDRTSPLHF,TGCGCCAGCAGCCAAGATCAGTTGGACAGGGGGGACCGTACTTCACCCCTCCACTTT
TRBV28,TRBJ1-5,-,12,-,CASGGGSRPQHF,TGTGCCAGCGGTGGAGGAAGTCGACCCCAGCATTTT
TRBV7-2,TRBJ2-1,-,11,-,CASSRDHEQFF,TGTGCCAGCAGCCGAGACCATGAGCAGTTCTTC
TRBV5-1,TRBJ1-6,few,15,-,CASSQDLPYNSPLHF,TGCGCCAGCAGCCAGGACCTACCTTATAATTCACCCCTCCACTTT
TRBV10-3,TRBJ2-1,-,14,TRBD2,CAIRRTSGSNEQFF,TGTGCCATCAGGCGGACTAGCGGGAGTAATGAGCAGTTCTTC
TRBV11-1,TRBJ1-2,few,14,-,CASSLDGTTYGYTF,TGTGCCAGCAGCTTAGATGGGACAACCTATGGCTACACCTTC
TRBV20-1,TRBJ1-5,-,17,-,CSARDAVAGGWDQPQHF,TGCAGTGCTAGAGATGCAGTTGCAGGAGGCTGGGATCAGCCCCAGCATTTT